This T cell receptor beta chain is from a study of cytomegalovirus exposure and HLA in healthy donors (dated by TCRdb to 2015 to 2018). Looking at the study overall: An earlier analysis of about 560 of the donors reported about 280 Gb of sequence data and 95 million to 120 million unique TCR beta sequences obtained from about 179 million T cells. About 280 gigabases of sequencing data and tens of millions of unique TCR sequences made up an early release that covered 500 to 700 HLA-typed donors. Of the 350 to 400 genotyped donors, 81% fell in the genetic ancestry cluster associated with self-reported Caucasian donors. The study aimed to test whether signatures of past pathogen exposure could be identified by cataloging public T cell receptors. The study used immunosequencing to profile the T cell repertoires of 600 to 850 subjects and linked those repertoires to cytomegalovirus serostatus. Along with the roughly 670-subject first cohort, a separate validation cohort of over a hundred different subjects was used. To predict cytomegalovirus infection status, the study combined high-throughput TCR immunosequencing, statistical association of individual TCRs with disease status, and machine learning. A later analysis re-analyzed previously published TCR beta repertoires from hundreds of donors and added high-resolution HLA genotyping to study TCR occurrence patterns. Rather than using new phenotypic data, the later analysis identified candidate immune exposures from TCR beta sequences and from how often those sequences occurred across donors. An earlier analysis of around 640 of the donors used high-throughput TCR beta sequencing to judge whether each TCR beta V gene segment behaved as functional or pseudogenic. Donor age, sex, ethnicity and CMV serostatus were compiled alongside the repertoire data. A later genetic analysis took genome-wide SNP genotypes for about three fifths of the 666 donors and used that subset as a discovery cohort. Every discovery cohort repertoire had been produced on one sequencing platform. Both class I and class II loci were covered by HLA typing, at four-digit resolution. The number of typed donors differed by locus: roughly 620-640 for A, B, C, DRB1 and DQB1; 500 to 550 for DQA1; roughly 600 for DPA1; and around 450 for DPB1. Roughly 5 DR-DQ haplotypes were handled as single units for association and clustering, since linkage in the cohort was strong. Among about 390 genotyped donors of the cohort, an average of around 240,000 unique TCR beta nucleotide sequences were sequenced per donor, around 20% of them non-productive.

Study-wide conclusions, independent of this receptor: In vitro tests confirmed that a few of the cytomegalovirus-associated TCR beta chains recognize cytomegalovirus antigens. A cluster of highly shared sequence variants was judged likely to represent a technical artifact of the sequencing pipeline. Specific HLA alleles were associated with some 15,000 TCR beta sequences at a false discovery rate of 0.05 in a later analysis. In a later analysis, the rate of TCR association differed among HLA loci, with DRB1 alleles having the most associated TCRs and HLA-C alleles having the fewest. Because HLA typing was unavailable for some donors at each locus, only the typed subset was used in association tests. Sequencing depth was assumed to be roughly uniform across donors in the presence/absence analyses, though that assumption may not hold. The study gave a list of around 170 TCR beta chains associated with cytomegalovirus. Over 15 rarely observed V segments, including chromosome 9 orphons, were excluded from the earlier analysis of approximately 500 of the donors because counts were too low. The classifier was reported to diagnose cytomegalovirus status with high specificity and sensitivity in both the original and validation cohorts. A later analysis found that most CMV-associated TCR beta chains appeared HLA-restricted, with HLA associations seemingly driven largely by CMV exposure. The authors suggested that the approach could potentially be extended to other disease states and immunological phenotypes. Linkage disequilibrium might explain the correlated functional status among segregating V segments, but an unknown experimental factor could not be ruled out. Several of the top co-occurrence clusters appeared to be linked to parvovirus B19, influenza, CMV and Epstein-Barr virus, according to a later analysis. An earlier analysis of 587 of the donors showed that most TCR beta V segments appeared in productive rearrangements either about 87% or about 30% of the time, which broadly matched IMGT annotations. In a later analysis, HLA-associated TCR beta chains showed more clonal expansion and lower generation probabilities than non-associated chains that were equally common. When HLA alleles, especially DR and DQ, strongly co-occurred, TCR associations were difficult to assign to individual alleles. Because the 87-base-pair reads could not distinguish some IMGT-functional V segments, including TRBV6-2 and TRBV6-3, those segments were excluded. A further reported finding was that TCR beta sequences accurately predicted the HLA-A and HLA-B alleles for most subjects in the first cohort. The only immune exposure information available for the cohort was CMV serostatus. The cohort was sequenced for TCR beta chains only, and without alpha or paired-chain data the features that could be detected were limited. In a later genetic analysis, a missense DCLRE1C variant was associated with V-gene and J-gene trimming of TCR beta chains, and the association was replicated in an independent cohort. Most TCR sequences were seen in very few donors, while some public TCRs were found in many individuals. In a later genetic analysis, fewer N-insertions in productive TCRs were reported among donors in an Asian-associated ancestry cluster than the roughly 700-donor mean.

The CDR3 runs 15 residues from the cysteine to the phenylalanine. Only the CDR3 part of the read is kept: 45 bases, read in frame from the first base. The V and J ends are trimmed by 6 bases and 0 bases, leaving 13 bases between them. The germline V gene encodes CDR1 MGHDK and CDR2 SYGVNS. The cohort was made up of 650 to 700 healthy bone marrow donors. All cohort members were sampled while nominally healthy, although unrecorded immune exposures were likely present. The donor tested CMV seronegative and was one of the 352 seronegative cohort members. A peripheral blood sample was collected from each donor, and TCR beta sequencing was performed on peripheral blood mononuclear cells. The Qiagen DNeasy Blood Extraction Kit was used to extract genomic DNA from the blood cell samples. Library method: the immunoSEQ multiplex PCR assay. The multiplex PCR relied on a mix of 60 forward primers for TCR Vbeta segments and 13 reverse primers for TCR Jbeta segments. A multiplex PCR assay on genomic DNA amplified the CDR3 region of rearranged TCR beta genes. The Illumina HiSeq System was used to sequence the amplified TCR beta libraries as 87-base-pair reads. On the study's bioinformatics: In a later analysis, tens of millions of unique TCR beta chains were counted across the approximately 640 repertoires, and roughly 11 million of these chains were shared by at least two donors. To remove PCR and sequencing errors, raw reads were error-corrected and collapsed into unique sequences using a nearest-neighbor algorithm that merged closely related sequences. To assign V, D and J gene segments, CDR3 sequences were aligned to IMGT reference sequences. For a sequence to be retained, a match of at least six nucleotides to both a V gene segment and a J gene segment was required. Rearrangements were classified as productive when the CDR3 lacked stop codons and remained in frame with V and J, and all other rearrangements were classified as non-productive. CDR3 was defined by IMGT convention, running from the second conserved V-encoded cysteine to the conserved J-encoded phenylalanine. The earlier analysis of about 610 of the donors excluded any sequence lacking an unambiguous match to a single V gene segment. In an earlier analysis of approximately 550 of the donors, V segments were called functional above 56.7% productive rearrangements and were called segregating when the between-donor standard deviation exceeded 5%. A statistical classification framework was built for diagnosing cytomegalovirus status from the catalog of TCR beta chain sequences. A later analysis assigned V and J genes by comparing TCR nucleotide sequences with IMGT/GENE-DB human TR gene sequences. Using the TCRdist pipeline, a later analysis assigned CDR3 sequences along with most-parsimonious VDJ recombination scenarios. In a later analysis, each TCR beta chain was defined by its CDR3 amino acid sequence together with its V-gene family, and reads lacking a unique V-gene family were excluded. To address suspected cross-contamination and a sequencing artifact, a later analysis removed approximately 600 highly shared, low-generation-probability nucleotide sequences. A later analysis calculated a clonal expansion index for each public chain from normalized within-repertoire ranks of inferred template counts. In a later analysis, generation probabilities were computed with a VDJ recombination model fitted to out-of-frame rearrangements, and the resulting probabilities were checked against IGoR. In a later analysis, TCR-TCR, TCR-HLA and TCR-CMV co-occurrence was scored with hypergeometric tests, and a repertoire-size bias correction was applied to TCR pairs. False discovery rates were estimated in a later analysis by permuting HLA or CMV assignments 20 times. A later analysis grouped co-occurring TCRs with DBSCAN, adding TCRdist sequence similarity when clustering within HLA-allele-positive subsets. Repertoires with fewer than 30,000 or more than 120,000 public chains were left out of co-occurrence clustering, as were about 5 repertoires with anomalous nucleotide sharing. TCRdb's version of the immuneACCESS table is confined to in-frame rearrangements and falls short of the full clone set. An unresolved V gene accounts for under half of the shortfall where checked; the remainder is of unknown origin. V and J calls and clone size are as listed in that table; D and trimming were resolved from the DNA. This sample lists about 99,000 clones; around 77% were detected once. The ten largest clones take up around 3.6% of the sample.

The table lists this clone with a count of one. Its antigen is unknown. Nothing much larger sits one base from this clone, and base qualities are not available. The sample holds other DNA sequences that translate to the same CDR3. Sequencing used PBMCs. This sequence uses TRBV25-1 and TRBJ2-3; the best D guess is TRBD1, with 6 bases matching. The sequence came from a man aged 35 to 55 in good health and CMV-seronegative. The CDR3 protein: CASRMTGKSTDTQYF. The DNA sequence is TGTGCCAGCAGGATGACAGGCAAGAGCACAGATACGCAGTATTTT.